Sequencing of this T cell receptor (beta chain) was carried out in a study of blood T cells in healthy people across ages. Findings and limits, study-wide: Observed TCR beta diversity per million T cells went down as age went up. This fall followed a roughly linear course with age. PBMCs left unsorted prevented a conclusive naive versus antigen-experienced comparison.

Healthy Caucasians from Russia aged about 6 to 90 served as donors. This CDR3 contains 14 residues. The V end was cut by 7 bases, the J end by 7 bases, with 14 bases between. A remark on this clonotype: Its antigen is undetermined.

Then a second PCR, running roughly 6 to 11 cycles, was carried out with a sample-barcoded 5' primer and a J-beta primer mix. Every single cDNA molecule received a tag from a template-switch adaptor with 12 random nucleotides. MiXCR, applied by TCRdb to the 5' RACE reads, yields one record per CDR3 protein. Here the sample spans over a million distinct CDR3 sequences, approximately 42% being singletons. This receptor was identified in a woman aged 18-35 years in good health. The specimen sequenced was blood. The chain employs TRBV12-3 or TRBV12-4 and TRBJ1-6; unclear D gene. The CDR3 bases are TGTGCCAGCATGGCGGGCGCGGGGAATTCACCCCTCCACTTT. It specifies CASMAGAGNSPLHF.